Following are 28 T cell receptor beta chains from one sample sequenced in a study of T cell changes during pregnancy in multiple sclerosis. The assay was immunoSEQ multiplex PCR, and TCRdb's table has in-frame clones only and misses some. The sample lists about 110,000 clones; approximately 93% were seen once. The sample here was peripheral blood, taken after pregnancy. Receptors originate from a female donor with multiple sclerosis, enrolled in a pregnancy study.

This chain joins TRBV4-2 and TRBJ1-6; possible D gene TRBD1, 5 bases. This CDR3 contains 17 residues. Between the trimmed V and J ends, which lost 1 base and 7 bases, there was a span of 17 bases. Germline lookup yields CDR1 LGHNA and CDR2 YNFKEQ. The CDR3 nucleotides read TGTGCCAGCAGCCAAGCATCGGGGGGGGTAGGGAATTCACCCCTCCACTTT. This codes for CASSQASGGVGNSPLHF.

The chain uses TRBV10-3 and TRBJ2-7, with D unclear. Germline loops: CDR1 ENHRY, CDR2 SYGVKD. This CDR3 comprises 11 residues. V was cut by 3 bases and J by 2 bases, with 2 bases left in between. The DNA for the CDR3 is TGTGCCATCAGTGACACCTACGAGCAGTACTTC. Protein product: CAISDTYEQYF.

This chain joins TRBV15 and TRBJ1-4; D not resolved. The germline gives CDR1 LNHNV, CDR2 YYDKDF (reference sequence). The CDR3 is made up of 14 amino acids. V gave up 6 bases and J gave up 8 bases, with 16 bases separating them. The CDR3 here is CATRPNAGPEKLFF. CDR3 coding DNA: TGTGCCACCAGGCCCAACGCGGGTCCGGAAAAACTGTTTTTT.

The chain employs TRBV30 and TRBJ1-3; TRBD1 is a possible D gene (5 bases). The length of the CDR3 is 14 residues. Germline CDR1 reads GTSNPN; CDR2 reads SVGIG (reference sequence). V was trimmed by 3 bases and J by 2 bases, leaving 11 bases between them. CDR3 in amino acids: CAWRPQGTGNTIYF. The CDR3 DNA is TGTGCCTGGAGACCTCAGGGAACTGGAAACACCATATATTTT.

On this clone: At one of its ends the junction is not consistent with the germline gene, which may arise from a read error. CDR3: CASSLGSSRANVLTF. The CDR3, as DNA: TGTGCCAGCAGTTTAGGGAGCTCTCGGGCCAACGTCCTGACTTTC. V is TRBV27 and J is TRBJ2-6; D is perhaps TRBD2 (5 bases). CDR3 length: 15 amino acids. CDR1 and CDR2 (germline): MNHEY, SMNVEV (reference sequence).

The genes are TRBV5-6 and TRBJ1-2, with D uncertain. Germline V CDR1 and CDR2: SGHDT, YYEEEE. V was cut by 0 bases and J by 5 bases, with 14 bases left in between. This CDR3 has 15 amino acids. CDR3 loop: CASSLVSGIGYGYTF. In DNA, the CDR3 is TGTGCCAGCAGCTTGGTGTCGGGGATCGGGTATGGCTACACCTTC. The full variable domain, completed using reference TRBV5-6 and TRBJ1-2, is DAGVTQSPTHLIKTRGQQVTLRCSPKSGHDTVSWYQQALGQGPQFIFQYYEEEERQRGNFPDRFSGHQFPNYSSELNVNALLLGDSALYLCASSLVSGIGYGYTFGSGTRLTVV.

The rearrangement joins TRBV5-6 to TRBJ2-7; TRBD1 agrees at 10 bases. The germline gives CDR1 SGHDT, CDR2 YYEEEE. Trimming removed 2 bases from V and 1 base from J; junction bases left unmatched: 15. This CDR3 comprises 19 residues. CDR3 residues: CASSFGRDRGPSGSYEQYF. The CDR3 nucleotides are TGTGCCAGCAGCTTCGGCCGGGACAGGGGCCCCAGCGGTTCCTACGAGCAGTACTTC.

The V gene is TRBV7-9, the J gene TRBJ2-5, with 8 bases identical to TRBD1. V trimming: 4 bases; J trimming: 2 bases; junction bases outside the gene matches: 3. The CDR3 is 14 residues long. Germline CDR1 and CDR2: SEHNR and FQNEAQ (reference sequence). The CDR3: CASSSRQGQETQYF. The CDR3 DNA follows: TGTGCCAGCAGCTCCCGACAGGGGCAAGAGACCCAGTACTTC. Variable domain in full (rest from reference TRBV7-9 and TRBJ2-5): DTGVSQNPRHKITKRGQNVTFRCDPISEHNRLYWYRQTLGQGPEFLTYFQNEAQLEKSRLLSDRFSAERPKGSFSTLEIQRTEQGDSAMYLCASSSRQGQETQYFGPGTRLLVL.

The chain employs TRBV29-1 and TRBJ2-6, with a possible D match to TRBD1 (6 bases). The CDR3 is 14 amino acids. V was pared by 1 base and J by 2 bases, with 6 bases between. CDR1 is SQVTM and CDR2 is ANQGSEA in the germline V gene. This chain's CDR3 is CSVEGGPGANVLTF. CDR3 coding DNA: TGCAGCGTTGAAGGGGGGCCTGGGGCCAACGTCCTGACTTTC.

This clone was seen only once. The chain has TRBV6-1 and TRBJ1-5; TRBD1 matches at 9 bases. V was pared by 4 bases and J by 7 bases, with 11 bases of the junction left unmatched. CDR1 is MNHNS, CDR2 SASEGT, per germline. CDR3 size: 16 residues. The CDR3 DNA follows: TGTGCCAGCAGTGCACACGTCGGGACAGGGCCCCAGCCCCAGCATTTT. Its protein is CASSAHVGTGPQPQHF.

The rearrangement joins TRBV6-4 to TRBJ2-3; 14 nucleotides line up with TRBD2. CDR1 is MRHNA and CDR2 is SNTAGT in the germline V gene. This CDR3 is 15 amino acids long. The ends lost 6 bases at V and 5 bases at J; junction bases unmatched: 4. The CDR3 DNA follows: TGTGCCAGCAGCTCGACTAGCGGGGGGGGAGATACGCAGTATTTT. Amino acid sequence: CASSSTSGGGDTQYF.

The chain employs TRBV30 and TRBJ2-5; D is undetermined. The ends were cut back, 1 base at V and 4 bases at J, with 7 bases in the middle. CDR3 length equals 12 residues. CDR1 and CDR2 from the germline V gene are GTSNPN and SVGIG (reference sequence). The CDR3 bases are TGTGCCTGGAGTGCGCTAACAGAGACCCAGTACTTC. Translation: CAWSALTETQYF.

The V and J genes are TRBV21-1 and TRBJ1-2; no DNA check was done on the table's D call, TRBD1. TRBV21-1 is a known pseudogene. The CDR3 sequence is 14 residues long. The CDR3 here is CASSKDGRQGALTF. For the CDR3, the DNA is TGTGCCAGCAGCAAAGATGGACGACAGGGGGCTCTCACCTTC.

The rearrangement uses TRBV11-3 and TRBJ2-3, with 8 bases lining up with TRBD1. V trimming: 6 bases; J trimming: 5 bases; junction bases outside the gene matches: 10. Germline CDR1 SGHNT, CDR2 YENEEA. The CDR3 length is 15 residues. The CDR3 DNA is TGTGCCAGCAGTACCACCGGGACAGGTATAGATACGCAGTATTTT. As protein: CASSTTGTGIDTQYF.

The chain combines TRBV5-5 with TRBJ2-7, with 7 bases that match TRBD1. V shed 3 bases, J shed 4 bases, and the junction held 7 bases outside the gene matches. The germline CDR1 and CDR2 sequences are SGHKS and YYEKEE (reference sequence). The CDR3 is made up of 14 amino acids. CDR3 region: CASSWDSVGYEQYF. CDR3 bases: TGTGCCAGCAGCTGGGACAGCGTTGGTTACGAGCAGTACTTC. Full variable domain (rest looked up from reference TRBV5-5 and TRBJ2-7): DAGVTQSPTHLIKTRGQQVTLRCSPISGHKSVSWYQQVLGQGPQFIFQYYEKEERGRGNFPDRFSARQFPNYSSELNVNALLLGDSALYLCASSWDSVGYEQYFGPGTRLTVT.

The rearrangement joins TRBV19 to TRBJ2-3; D unclear. This CDR3 comprises 14 residues. Trimming cost V 3 bases and J 2 bases, with 9 bases left between them. Per the germline V gene, CDR1 is LNHDA and CDR2 is SQIVND (reference sequence). CDR3 in amino acids: CASSITLDTDTQYF. The CDR3 coding sequence is TGTGCCAGTAGTATTACCCTAGACACAGATACGCAGTATTTT.

The V call is TRBV11-2, the J call TRBJ1-2, with TRBD1 identical over 7 bases. Germline V lookup: CDR1 SGHAT, CDR2 FQNNGV. The CDR3 spans 13 residues. The junction had 3 bases not matched to a gene; V was cut back by 6 bases and J by 2 bases. Here the CDR3 reads CASSVGQNYGYTF. The CDR3 DNA follows: TGTGCCAGCAGTGTGGGACAGAACTATGGCTACACCTTC.

V is TRBV7-6 and J is TRBJ2-2; 7 nucleotides match TRBD1. The CDR3 totals 15 residues. Germline values: CDR1 SGHVS, CDR2 FNYEAQ. V gave up 4 bases and J gave up 6 bases; unmatched junction bases: 8. The CDR3 DNA reads TGTGCCAGCAGCTCGACTTTCCAGGGGGCCGGGGAGCTGTTTTTT. It specifies CASSSTFQGAGELFF.

The CDR3 loop reads CATSRDFGGGSATNEKLFF. CDR3 DNA sequence: TGTGCCACCAGCAGAGATTTTGGGGGGGGATCAGCAACTAATGAAAAACTGTTTTTT. The chain links TRBV15 to TRBJ1-4, with D perhaps TRBD1 (5 bases). The CDR3 is 19 amino acids. The V end lost 0 bases, the J end lost 0 bases, and 17 bases lay between the germline ends. The germline gives CDR1 LNHNV, CDR2 YYDKDF (reference sequence).

The chain uses TRBV11-2 and TRBJ2-1; 9 bases are a match to TRBD2. This CDR3 comprises 15 residues. The V segment lost 1 base and the J segment 4 bases; nucleotides outside the gene matches: 2. Germline V gene sequence: CDR1 SGHAT, CDR2 FQNNGV. The CDR3 DNA follows: TGTGCCAGCAGCTTAGGACTAGCGGATTACAATGAGCAGTTCTTC. It specifies CASSLGLADYNEQFF. Supplemented by reference TRBV11-2 and TRBJ2-1, the full variable domain reads EAGVAQSPRYKIIEKRQSVAFWCNPISGHATLYWYQQILGQGPKLLIQFQNNGVVDDSQLPKDRFSAERLKGVDSTLKIQPAKLEDSAVYLCASSLGLADYNEQFFGPGTRLTVL.

The chain uses TRBV14 and TRBJ1-4; 8 bases map to TRBD1. The CDR3 covers 16 residues. Germline-derived CDR1 and CDR2 are SGHDN and FVKESK. J was trimmed by 6 bases and V by 4 bases; bases with no gene match: 10. The CDR3 loop is CASSRGPMTGDEKLFF. As DNA, the CDR3 is TGTGCCAGCAGCCGGGGTCCGATGACAGGGGATGAAAAACTGTTTTTT.

The chain couples TRBV4-1 to TRBJ1-5, with 7 bases fitting TRBD1. CDR1 is MGHRA, CDR2 YSYEKL, per germline. The trim removed 4 bases at V and 4 bases at J, leaving 7 bases unmatched. The CDR3 is made up of 15 amino acids. CDR3 amino acids: CASSPQDRRNQPQHF. CDR3 in DNA: TGCGCCAGCAGCCCACAGGACAGGCGAAATCAGCCCCAGCATTTT.

The chain links TRBV6-6 to TRBJ1-1, with D perhaps matching TRBD1 (5 bases). This CDR3 has 13 residues. CDR1 MNHNY and CDR2 SVGAGI come from the germline V gene (reference sequence). Trimming left V 3 bases short and J 6 bases short, with 11 bases between. The CDR3 DNA reads TGTGCCAGCAGTTATGCGGGACCCGCTGAAGCTTTCTTT. Protein: CASSYAGPAEAFF.

The J gene is TRBJ2-2, the V gene TRBV6-5, with TRBD2 identical over 12 bases. The CDR3 length is 14 residues. After removal of 8 bases from V and 4 bases from J, the junction contained 2 bases not matched to a gene. Germline loops: CDR1 MNHEY, CDR2 SVGAGI. CDR3 nucleotide sequence: TGTGCCAGCCGGGGACTAGCGGGCACCGGGGAGCTGTTTTTT. This gives the protein CASRGLAGTGELFF.

V gene TRBV5-1 combines with J gene TRBJ2-7; 8 bases are shared with TRBD1. The length of the CDR3 is 12 residues. Germline CDR1 SGHRS, CDR2 YFSETQ. The V and J ends lost 7 bases and 3 bases, in that order; junction bases with no gene match: 3. The CDR3 nucleotides are TGCGCCAGCTGGGGACAGGTCTACGAGCAGTACTTC. Translation: CASWGQVYEQYF.

The J gene is TRBJ1-5, the V gene TRBV9; 9 nucleotides match TRBD1. This CDR3 has 15 amino acids. CDR1 and CDR2 from the germline V gene are SGDLS and YYNGEE. Trimming took 4 bases from V and 3 from J; bases not matched to a gene: 5. The CDR3 here is CASSPGTGNNQPQHF. The CDR3 bases are TGTGCCAGCAGCCCCGGGACAGGGAACAATCAGCCCCAGCATTTT.

The chain employs TRBV7-3 and TRBJ1-2, with D possibly being TRBD1 (5 bases). Germline V CDR1 and CDR2: SGHTA, FQGTGA. V was shortened by 10 bases and J by 8 bases, with 23 bases between the two germline ends. CDR3 length equals 14 residues. This CDR3 reads CATSLGPGSGGYTF. The CDR3 coding sequence is TGTGCCACTTCCTTGGGGCCAGGGTCCGGGGGCTACACCTTC.

This chain joins TRBV7-2 and TRBJ1-1; weak D call: TRBD1 (5 bases). The CDR3 runs 14 residues. The germline V gene encodes CDR1 SGHTA and CDR2 FQGNSA. V lost 5 bases and J lost 3, with 13 bases in between. CDR3 protein: CASSRGAADTEAFF. DNA of the CDR3: TGTGCCAGCAGCCGCGGGGCAGCCGACACTGAAGCTTTCTTT.